This T cell receptor (beta chain) is from a study of T cells in Graves' hyperthyroidism and ophthalmopathy. Those patients with uncontrolled infection, other autoimmune disease, pregnancy or lactation were excluded. This clonotype was counted only a few times. What it binds is unknown. Whole-study results and caveats: Classification by a 13 V-J model distinguished ophthalmopathy from stable hyperthyroidism.

The CDR3 covers 14 residues. CDR1 and CDR2 (germline): LNHDA, SQIVND (reference sequence). V lost 10 bases and J lost 3, with 18 bases in between. Researchers took RNA transcripts and amplified the TCR beta CDR3 regions from them. Researchers ran a first-round RT-PCR on the TCR CDR3 using the HTBI primer set. TCRdb fed the multiplex PCR reads into MiXCR, producing one record per CDR3 protein. The sample lists hundreds of thousands of distinct CDR3 sequences, approximately 14% occurring once. Sequenced sample: blood. The sequence was collected from a middle-aged woman with Graves' ophthalmopathy. V and J are TRBV19 and TRBJ1-1; D is unclear. In DNA, the CDR3 is TGTGCCACCACAGCTTTTGGGCCCTACACTGAAGCTTTCTTT. Residues: CATTAFGPYTEAFF. Full variable domain (remainder filled in from reference TRBV19 and TRBJ1-1): DGGITQSPKYLFRKEGQNVTLSCEQNLNHDAMYWYRQDPGQGLRLIYYSQIVNDFQKGDIAEGYSVSREKKESFPLTVTSAQKNPTAFYLCATTAFGPYTEAFFGQGTRLTVV.